This TCR beta chain stems from a study of blood T cell repertoires in COVID-19. Study details: T cells, B-cell-depleted T cells, or PBMCs provided the cDNA or gDNA that served as material.

Trimming at V came to 4 bases and at J to 4 bases, leaving 6 bases not matched to a gene. The CDR3 loop spans 15 amino acids. Germline CDR1 is SGHRS and CDR2 is YFSETQ. Per the original data handling: Amplification with reference gene primers provided the estimates of nucleated cell counts. TCRdb's copy holds only in-frame clones and misses some; the assay was immunoSEQ multiplex PCR. The D gene and trimming were derived from the DNA, and the V and J assignments and clone size from that table. Of around 180,000 clones listed, about 91% were seen once; the top ten hold around 4%. Sequenced: peripheral blood. The clonotype comes from a woman aged 25 to 39 with acute or convalescent COVID-19. The J gene is TRBJ2-5, the V gene TRBV5-1; TRBD2 aligns across 11 bases. CDR3 region: CASSELAGELETQYF. The CDR3, as DNA: TGCGCCAGCAGCGAACTAGCGGGAGAGTTAGAGACCCAGTACTTC.